This TCR beta chain was retrieved from a study of tumor-infiltrating lymphocytes in primary liver carcinoma. General study results and limits: Roughly 7.5-24% of top clones, and no more, occurred in all five tumor regions. In tumor-adjacent and tumor-blood pairs, overlap was lower than in tumor region pairs.

A word on this clonotype: As yet, its antigen is unknown. A much larger clone sits a single nucleotide away, making a read error possible.

The source material, roughly 18-30 mg of unsorted bulk tissue, was used to co-extract RNA and DNA. Five distinct regions per tumor were sampled. The CDR3 has 14 amino acids. Germline V gene sequence: CDR1 MDHEN, CDR2 SYDVKM. V lost 8 bases, J lost 0 bases, and 14 bases lay in between. From 400 to 500 ng total RNA, TCR beta cDNA was generated with a primer in the constant region. The TCR beta library was amplified through three nested multiplex PCR rounds in a modified ARM-PCR procedure. Investigators reported that the first two PCR rounds, at roughly 10 cycles each, used TRBV1-TRBV30 forward primers with a C-beta reverse primer. MiXCR, applied by TCRdb to the multiplex PCR reads, yields one record per CDR3 protein. The repertoire holds about 190,000 distinct CDR3 sequences, with around four fifths as singletons.

The rearrangement joins TRBV28 to TRBJ2-7; D remains unclear. The source of this sequence is a man aged 35 to 55 with primary liver carcinoma and hepatitis B virus infection. The sequenced sample was tumor tissue from primary liver carcinoma. CDR3 in DNA: TGTGCCAGCTTCCCATTCGGCGACTCCTACGAGCAGTACTTC. This encodes CASFPFGDSYEQYF.